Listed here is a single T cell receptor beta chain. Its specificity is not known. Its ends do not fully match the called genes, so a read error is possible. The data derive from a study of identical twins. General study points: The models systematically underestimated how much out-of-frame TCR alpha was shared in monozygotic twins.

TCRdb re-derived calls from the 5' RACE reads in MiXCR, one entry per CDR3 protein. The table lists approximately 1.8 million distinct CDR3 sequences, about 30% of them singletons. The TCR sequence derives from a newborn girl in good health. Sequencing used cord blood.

In DNA form, the CDR3 reads TGTGCCGCCAGTGCCGGATTGGGGCAGCCCCAGCATTTT. It yields the protein CAASAGLGQPQHF. The chain is built from TRBV24-1 and TRBJ1-5; D is undetermined. CDR1 KGHDR and CDR2 SFDVKD come from the germline V gene. The CDR3 consists of 13 residues.